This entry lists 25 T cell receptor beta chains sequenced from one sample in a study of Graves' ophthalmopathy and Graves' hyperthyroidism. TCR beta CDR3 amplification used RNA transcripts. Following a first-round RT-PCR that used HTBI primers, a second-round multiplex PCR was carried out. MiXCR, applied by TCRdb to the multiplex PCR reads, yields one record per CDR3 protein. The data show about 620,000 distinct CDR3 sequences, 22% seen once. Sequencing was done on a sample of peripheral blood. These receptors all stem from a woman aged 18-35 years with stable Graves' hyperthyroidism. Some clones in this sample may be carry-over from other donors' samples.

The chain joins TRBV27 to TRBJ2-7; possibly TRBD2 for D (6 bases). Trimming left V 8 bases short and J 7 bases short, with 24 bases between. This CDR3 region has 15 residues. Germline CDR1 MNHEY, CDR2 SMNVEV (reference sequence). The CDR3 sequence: CASCLTGGTSCEQYF. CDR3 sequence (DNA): TGTGCCAGCTGTCTTACAGGAGGGACGAGCTGTGAGCAGTACTTC.

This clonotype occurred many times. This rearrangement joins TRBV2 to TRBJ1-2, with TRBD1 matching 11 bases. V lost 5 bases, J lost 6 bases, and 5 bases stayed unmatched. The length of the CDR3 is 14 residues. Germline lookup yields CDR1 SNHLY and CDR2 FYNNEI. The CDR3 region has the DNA TGTGCCAGCAGTCTGGACAGGGGGCAGAATGGCTACACCTTC. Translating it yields CASSLDRGQNGYTF.

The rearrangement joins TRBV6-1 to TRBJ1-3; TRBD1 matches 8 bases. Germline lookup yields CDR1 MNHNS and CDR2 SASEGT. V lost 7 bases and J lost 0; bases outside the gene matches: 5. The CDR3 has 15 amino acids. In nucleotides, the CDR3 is TGTGCCAGCACCGGACAGGGCAGCTCTGGAAACACCATATATTTT. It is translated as CASTGQGSSGNTIYF.

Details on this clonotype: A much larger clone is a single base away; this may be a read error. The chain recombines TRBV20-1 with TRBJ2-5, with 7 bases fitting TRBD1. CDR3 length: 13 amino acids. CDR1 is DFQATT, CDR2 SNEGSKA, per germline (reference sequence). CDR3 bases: TGCAGTGCTCCTGGACAGGACCTAGAGACCGAGTACTTC. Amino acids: CSAPGQDLETEYF.

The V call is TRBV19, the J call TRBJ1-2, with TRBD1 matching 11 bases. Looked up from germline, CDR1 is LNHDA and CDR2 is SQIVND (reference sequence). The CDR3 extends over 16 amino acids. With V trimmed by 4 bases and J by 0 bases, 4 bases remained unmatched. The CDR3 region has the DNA TGTGCCAGTAGTACTGCGGGACAGGGGGCTAACTATGGCTACACCTTC. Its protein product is CASSTAGQGANYGYTF.

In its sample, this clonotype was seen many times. CDR3 region: CASIQARDYESSNQPQHF. The CDR3, as DNA: TGTGCCAGCATCCAGGCCAGGGACTACGAATCTAGCAATCAGCCCCAGCATTTT. The V call is TRBV6-4, the J call TRBJ1-5, with D tentatively TRBD1 (5 bases). This CDR3 has 18 residues. V lost 7 bases and J 0 bases, leaving 22 bases between the germline ends. In germline, CDR1 is MRHNA, CDR2 SNTAGT.

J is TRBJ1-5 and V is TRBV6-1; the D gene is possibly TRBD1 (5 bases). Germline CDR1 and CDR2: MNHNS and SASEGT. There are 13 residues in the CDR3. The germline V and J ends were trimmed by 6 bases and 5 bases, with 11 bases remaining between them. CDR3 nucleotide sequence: TGTGCCAGCAGAGCTCGGGGGGATCAGCCCCAGCATTTT. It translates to CASRARGDQPQHF.

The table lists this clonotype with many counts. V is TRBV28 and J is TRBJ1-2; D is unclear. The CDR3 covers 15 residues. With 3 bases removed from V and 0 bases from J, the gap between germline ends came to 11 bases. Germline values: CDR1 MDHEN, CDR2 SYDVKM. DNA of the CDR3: TGTGCCAGCAGTTTCGGTGGCAGTACTAACTATGGCTACACCTTC. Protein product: CASSFGGSTNYGYTF.

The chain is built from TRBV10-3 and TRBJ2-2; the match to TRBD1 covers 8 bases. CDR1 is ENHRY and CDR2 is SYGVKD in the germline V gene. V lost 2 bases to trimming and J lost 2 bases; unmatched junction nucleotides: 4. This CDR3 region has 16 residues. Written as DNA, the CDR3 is TGTGCCATCAGTGAGCGGACAGGGACTAACACCGGGGAGCTGTTTTTT. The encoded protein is CAISERTGTNTGELFF.

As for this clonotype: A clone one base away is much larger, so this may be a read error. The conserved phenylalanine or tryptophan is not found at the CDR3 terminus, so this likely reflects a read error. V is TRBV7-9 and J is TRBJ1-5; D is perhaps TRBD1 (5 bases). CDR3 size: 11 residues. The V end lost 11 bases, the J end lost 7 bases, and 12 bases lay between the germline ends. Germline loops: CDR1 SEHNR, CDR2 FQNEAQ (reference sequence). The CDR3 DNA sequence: TGTGCCGGGGGGGAGAGACAGCCCCAGCATTTG. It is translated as CAGGERQPQHL.

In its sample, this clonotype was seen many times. CDR3 nucleotides: TGTGCCAGCCGCGTCCCGGGGGGCTTCCCTTACGAGCAGTACTTC. Translated: CASRVPGGFPYEQYF. The chain recombines TRBV27 with TRBJ2-7, with D perhaps matching TRBD2 (7 bases). CDR3 length: 15 amino acids. Trimming took 8 bases from V and 4 from J, leaving 21 bases between them. Germline CDR1 is MNHEY and CDR2 is SMNVEV (reference sequence).

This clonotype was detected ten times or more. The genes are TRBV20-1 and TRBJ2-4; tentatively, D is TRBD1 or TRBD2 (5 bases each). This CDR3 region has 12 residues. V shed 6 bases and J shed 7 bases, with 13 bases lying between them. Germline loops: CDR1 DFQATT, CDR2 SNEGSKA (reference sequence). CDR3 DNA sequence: TGCAGTGCCCAGGGTGGGAGCAACATTCAGTACTTC. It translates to CSAQGGSNIQYF.

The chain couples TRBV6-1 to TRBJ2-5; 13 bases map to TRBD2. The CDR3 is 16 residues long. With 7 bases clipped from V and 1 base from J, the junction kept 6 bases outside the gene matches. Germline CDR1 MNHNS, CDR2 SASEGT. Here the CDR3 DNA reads TGTGCCAGCATCATCGGGACTAGCGGGGTCCAAGAGACCCAGTACTTC. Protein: CASIIGTSGVQETQYF.

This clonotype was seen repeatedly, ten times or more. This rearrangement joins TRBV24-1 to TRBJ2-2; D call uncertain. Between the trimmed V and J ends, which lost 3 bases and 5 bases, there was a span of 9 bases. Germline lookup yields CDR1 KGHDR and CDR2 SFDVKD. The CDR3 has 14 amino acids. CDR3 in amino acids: CATSDVPGTGELFF. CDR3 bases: TGTGCCACCAGTGATGTGCCGGGTACCGGGGAGCTGTTTTTT.

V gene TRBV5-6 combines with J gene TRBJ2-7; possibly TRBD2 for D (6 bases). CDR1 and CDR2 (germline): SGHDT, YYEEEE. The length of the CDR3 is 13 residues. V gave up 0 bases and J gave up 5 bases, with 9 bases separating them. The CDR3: CASSLGLDDEQYF. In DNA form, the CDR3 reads TGTGCCAGCAGCTTGGGACTAGACGACGAGCAGTACTTC.

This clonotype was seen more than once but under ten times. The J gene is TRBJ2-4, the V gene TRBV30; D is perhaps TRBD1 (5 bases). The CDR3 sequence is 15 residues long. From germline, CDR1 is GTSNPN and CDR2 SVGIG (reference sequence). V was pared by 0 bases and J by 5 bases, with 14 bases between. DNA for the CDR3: TGTGCCTGGAGTGTGTTAGTCTGGGGCCAAAACATTCAGTACTTC. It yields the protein CAWSVLVWGQNIQYF.

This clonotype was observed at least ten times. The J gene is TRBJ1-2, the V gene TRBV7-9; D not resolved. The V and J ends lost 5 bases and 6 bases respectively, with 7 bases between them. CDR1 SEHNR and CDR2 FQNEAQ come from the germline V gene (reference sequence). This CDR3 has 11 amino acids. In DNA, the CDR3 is TGTGCCAGCAGCCCCCCTGATGGCTACACCTTC. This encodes CASSPPDGYTF.

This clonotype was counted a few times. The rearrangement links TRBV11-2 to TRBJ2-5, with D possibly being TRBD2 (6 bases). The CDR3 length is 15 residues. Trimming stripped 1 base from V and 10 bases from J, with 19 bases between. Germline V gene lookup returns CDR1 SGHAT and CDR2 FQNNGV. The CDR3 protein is CASSLAPQAGRNQYF. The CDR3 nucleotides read TGTGCCAGCAGCTTAGCACCACAGGCGGGGCGGAACCAGTACTTC.

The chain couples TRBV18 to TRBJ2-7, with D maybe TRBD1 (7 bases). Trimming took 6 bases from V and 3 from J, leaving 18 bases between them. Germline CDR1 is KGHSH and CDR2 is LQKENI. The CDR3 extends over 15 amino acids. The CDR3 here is CASSRRQGLIYEQYF. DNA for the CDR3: TGTGCCAGCTCTCGACGACAGGGACTGATCTACGAGCAGTACTTC.

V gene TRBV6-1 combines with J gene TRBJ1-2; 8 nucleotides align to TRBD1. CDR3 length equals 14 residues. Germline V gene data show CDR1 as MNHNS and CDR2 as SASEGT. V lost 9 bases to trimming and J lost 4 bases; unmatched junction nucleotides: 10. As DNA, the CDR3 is TGTGCCAGTAGCTCGACAGGGGCCGGCTATGGCTACACCTTC. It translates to CASSSTGAGYGYTF.

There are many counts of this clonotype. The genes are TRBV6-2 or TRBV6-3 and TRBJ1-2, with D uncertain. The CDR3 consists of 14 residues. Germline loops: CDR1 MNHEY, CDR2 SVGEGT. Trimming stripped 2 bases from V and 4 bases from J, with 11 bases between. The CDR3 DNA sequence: TGTGCCAGCAGTTACCGGGGAGTCGGCTATGGCTACACCTTC. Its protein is CASSYRGVGYGYTF.

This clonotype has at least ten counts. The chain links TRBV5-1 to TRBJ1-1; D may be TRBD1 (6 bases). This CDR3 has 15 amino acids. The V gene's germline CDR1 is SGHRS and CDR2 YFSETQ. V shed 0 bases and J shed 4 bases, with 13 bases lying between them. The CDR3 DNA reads TGCGCCAGCAGCTTGGAGACAGGAGGGATCACTGAAGCTTTCTTT. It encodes CASSLETGGITEAFF.

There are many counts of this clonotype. CDR3 region: CSAGQGGGYEQYF. The DNA of the CDR3 is TGCAGTGCGGGCCAGGGAGGAGGCTACGAGCAGTACTTC. V is TRBV20-1 and J is TRBJ2-7; tentatively, D is TRBD2 (6 bases). The CDR3 has 13 amino acids. CDR1 and CDR2 from the germline V gene are DFQATT and SNEGSKA (reference sequence). The V gene lost 6 bases and the J gene lost 3 bases, with 15 bases spanning the gap.

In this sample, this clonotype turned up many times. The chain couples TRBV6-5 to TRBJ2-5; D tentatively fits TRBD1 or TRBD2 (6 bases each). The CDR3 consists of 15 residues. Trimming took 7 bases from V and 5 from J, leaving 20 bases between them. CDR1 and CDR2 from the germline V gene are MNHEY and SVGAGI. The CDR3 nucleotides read TGTGCCAGCAAGTCGGGGGCGCGTTCCGGGGAGACCCAGTACTTC. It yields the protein CASKSGARSGETQYF.

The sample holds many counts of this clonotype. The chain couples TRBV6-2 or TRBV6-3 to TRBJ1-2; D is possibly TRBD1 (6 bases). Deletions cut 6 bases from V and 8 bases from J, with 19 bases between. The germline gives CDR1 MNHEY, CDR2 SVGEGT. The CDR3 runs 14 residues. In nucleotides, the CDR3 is TGTGCCAGCAGCCAGGTGGGACAAGGTTGGGGCTACACCTTC. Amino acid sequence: CASSQVGQGWGYTF.